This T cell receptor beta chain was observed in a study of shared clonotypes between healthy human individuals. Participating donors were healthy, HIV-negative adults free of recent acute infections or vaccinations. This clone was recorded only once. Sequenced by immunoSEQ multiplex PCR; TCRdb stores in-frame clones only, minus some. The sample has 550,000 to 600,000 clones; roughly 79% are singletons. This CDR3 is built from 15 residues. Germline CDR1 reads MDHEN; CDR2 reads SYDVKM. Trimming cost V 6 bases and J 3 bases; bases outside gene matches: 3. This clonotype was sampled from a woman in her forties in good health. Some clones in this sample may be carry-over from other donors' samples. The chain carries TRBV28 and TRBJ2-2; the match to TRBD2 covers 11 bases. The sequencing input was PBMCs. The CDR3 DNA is TGTGCCAGCAGACGACTAGCGGGGTACACCGGGGAGCTGTTTTTT. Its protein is CASRRLAGYTGELFF.